The entry that follows covers one T cell receptor beta chain sequence. What it binds is not known. Amplification yielded TCR beta CDR3 regions, with RNA transcripts as the source. HTBI primers were the set used in a first-round RT-PCR of the TCR CDR3. TCRdb processed the multiplex PCR reads anew with MiXCR; each CDR3 protein has one entry. The repertoire holds roughly 700,000 distinct CDR3 sequences, with 17% as singletons. V was trimmed by 6 bases and J by 8 bases, leaving 6 bases between them. Germline V gene sequence: CDR1 SGHRS, CDR2 YFSETQ. The CDR3 contains 10 residues. This entry comes from a study of T cells in Graves' hyperthyroidism and ophthalmopathy. Study-wide results and caveats: Patients with ophthalmopathy were separated from those with stable hyperthyroidism by a 13 V-J model.

The chain is built from TRBV5-1 and TRBJ2-1; D is ambiguous. This receptor was identified in a man aged 45-60 years with Graves' hyperthyroidism. The source material was blood. The CDR3 bases are TGCGCCAGCAATGGTCATGAGCAGTTCTTC. Protein: CASNGHEQFF.